The source of this T cell receptor beta chain is a study of T cell repertoires in cytomegalovirus infection (dated by TCRdb to the late 2010s). Regarding the research as a whole: The HLA type of each donor mattered for the analysis, because public TCR beta signatures pointed to carriage of CMV infection along with the matching HLA type.

The CDR3 goes from the cysteine to the phenylalanine over 13 residues. CDR3 DNA only is kept here, 39 bases in frame from base 1. V is reduced by 5 bases and J by 7 bases, leaving a spacing of 15 bases between them. The germline V gene specifies SQVTM as CDR1 and ANQGSEA as CDR2. The investigation overall reported the following: In both this cohort and an independent cohort of some 370 donors, the cumulative frequency of public TCR beta family members distinguished carriers of CMV infection plus the relevant HLA type. In the ex vivo response, HLA-C-restricted CMV-specific TCR beta clonotypes were dominant, and in two of eight donors the single most frequent clonotype came from this HLA-C-restricted group.

About this clonotype: Its antigen is currently not known. Per-nucleotide qualities are absent, and no much larger clonotype sits a single base away.

Sequencing used an Illumina HiSeq 1500. In-frame beta chains were kept once TCRdb had trimmed the public reads at Q25 with fastp and called clones with MiXCR. Each entry merges the rows of one CDR3 protein and shows their most common DNA and genes. The sample profile shows around 130,000 distinct CDR3 sequences; approximately 9.2% of them were found once. The ten largest clonotypes hold about 9.4% of the sample. The chain is made from TRBV29-1 and TRBJ2-1; the D segment cannot be called with confidence. The receptor was derived from a human donor in good health (CMV status not recorded). Some clones in this sample may be carry-over from other donors' samples. Sequenced: PBMCs. For the CDR3, the sequence is CSVHATLGNEQFF. The sequence in DNA is TGCAGCGTTCACGCGACTTTGGGGAATGAGCAGTTCTTC.